This T cell receptor beta chain derives from a study of CD8 T cell repertoires and HIV-1 epitope variants. Across the study: Tested: three Gag epitope families, Nef HW9 and YT9.

Comment on this clone: Antigen: not known.

The assay was immunoSEQ multiplex PCR, and TCRdb's table has in-frame clones only and misses some. The data show over 4,000 clones, with around 63% seen just once and around 45% held by the top ten. This clonotype originated in a male donor with HIV. The specimen was cultured CD8+ T cells derived from PBMCs.

The CDR3 DNA sequence: TGTGCCAGCAGCTTTCACAGGGGGATCGGGGAGCTGTTTTTT. Translated, it gives CASSFHRGIGELFF. The rearrangement joins TRBV11-3 to TRBJ2-2; TRBD1 matches 8 bases. CDR3 length equals 14 residues. The germline V gene has CDR1 SGHNT and CDR2 YENEEA. The ends lost 3 bases at V and 7 bases at J; junction bases unmatched: 4.